Following are 30 T cell receptor beta chains from one sample sequenced in a study of blood T cell repertoires in COVID-19. TCRdb's copy holds only in-frame clones and misses some; the assay was immunoSEQ multiplex PCR. The sample records about 55,000 clones, 80% to 90% being singletons. The sample taken for sequencing was peripheral blood. These receptors all stem from a man aged 60 to 75 with acute or convalescent COVID-19.

DNA of the CDR3: TGTGCCAGCAGAAGGGACTCCACAGATACGCAGTATTTT. Encoded protein: CASRRDSTDTQYF. The J gene is TRBJ2-3, the V gene TRBV6-5; the D gene is possibly TRBD2 (6 bases). Per the germline V gene, CDR1 is MNHEY and CDR2 is SVGAGI. The CDR3 sequence is 13 residues long. V gave up 6 bases and J gave up 2 bases, with 9 bases separating them.

The table lists this clone with a count of one. The chain recombines TRBV19 with TRBJ1-5, with D unclear. V was cut by 3 bases and J by 5 bases, with 5 bases left in between. The V gene's germline CDR1 is LNHDA and CDR2 SQIVND (reference sequence). CDR3 length: 12 residues. The CDR3 reads CASSMRDQPQHF. The CDR3, as DNA: TGTGCCAGTAGTATGAGGGATCAGCCCCAGCATTTT.

The V gene is TRBV5-1, the J gene TRBJ1-4; a possible D gene is TRBD1 (6 bases). The CDR3 spans 15 residues. V was shortened by 3 bases and J by 0 bases, with 9 bases between the two germline ends. Germline V CDR1 and CDR2: SGHRS, YFSETQ. CDR3 sequence reads: CASSSRTATNEKLFF. The DNA for the CDR3 is TGCGCCAGCAGCTCTCGGACAGCAACTAATGAAAAACTGTTTTTT.

This chain uses TRBV5-1 with TRBJ1-4; 7 bases match TRBD1. This CDR3 contains 15 residues. Germline CDR1 and CDR2: SGHRS and YFSETQ. The V and J ends lost 0 bases and 8 bases, in that order; junction bases with no gene match: 7. CDR3 region: CASSLGDRDGEKLFF. CDR3 sequence (DNA): TGCGCCAGCAGCTTGGGTGACAGGGACGGGGAAAAACTGTTTTTT.

This rearrangement joins TRBV28 to TRBJ1-2; D is undetermined. The CDR3 contains 12 residues. In germline, CDR1 is MDHEN, CDR2 SYDVKM. Trimming stripped 8 bases from V and 2 bases from J, with 9 bases between. In DNA, the CDR3 is TGTGCCAGCGGGTGGAGCAACTATGGCTACACCTTC. It specifies CASGWSNYGYTF.

This chain joins TRBV28 and TRBJ1-2; no definite D call. CDR1 is MDHEN, CDR2 SYDVKM, per germline. V lost 4 bases and J lost 7, with 7 bases in between. This CDR3 has 11 amino acids. DNA for the CDR3: TGTGCCAGCAGTTCCCCGGGTGGCTACACCTTC. Translated, it gives CASSSPGGYTF.

CDR3 DNA: TGTGCCAGCAGCTTACTCGGTGTCCCCGGGGAGCTGTTTTTT. Protein: CASSLLGVPGELFF. The chain carries TRBV7-9 and TRBJ2-2; D is unclear. Germline V CDR1 and CDR2: SEHNR, FQNEAQ (reference sequence). This CDR3 comprises 14 residues. Trimming shortened V by 2 bases and J by 6 bases, and 10 bases separated the two germline ends.

The chain couples TRBV4-3 to TRBJ2-1, with D possibly being TRBD2 (5 bases). V was cut by 0 bases and J by 10 bases, with 13 bases left in between. The CDR3 has 14 residues. CDR1 and CDR2 (germline): LGHNA, YSLEER. CDR3 in DNA: TGCGCCAGCAGCCAAGATTTTCGGGAACGCGAGCAGTTCTTC. Residues: CASSQDFREREQFF.

The chain couples TRBV6-5 to TRBJ1-1; D might be TRBD1 (6 bases). Germline V gives CDR1 MNHEY, CDR2 SVGAGI. V lost 2 bases and J 1 base, leaving 11 bases between the germline ends. The CDR3 contains 15 residues. Here the CDR3 DNA reads TGTGCCAGCAGTTACAACTTACAGGGGAACACTGAAGCTTTCTTT. Its protein is CASSYNLQGNTEAFF.

The chain combines TRBV5-4 with TRBJ1-6, with D maybe TRBD1 (5 bases). There are 15 residues in the CDR3. V was cut by 3 bases and J by 2 bases, with 9 bases left in between. In germline, CDR1 is SGHNT, CDR2 YYREEE (reference sequence). The CDR3 DNA is TGTGCCAGCAGCTCTAGACAGACCTATAATTCACCCCTCCACTTT. It translates to CASSSRQTYNSPLHF.

This chain links TRBV6-4 with TRBJ1-5; TRBD1 matches 10 bases. CDR3 length: 17 amino acids. V was clipped by 2 bases and J by 0 bases; unmatched bases: 4. Germline CDR1 is MRHNA and CDR2 is SNTAGT. CDR3 nucleotide sequence: TGTGCCAGCAGTGACACCCGACAGGGGGCTAGCAATCAGCCCCAGCATTTT. Protein product: CASSDTRQGASNQPQHF.

The chain couples TRBV6-2 or TRBV6-3 to TRBJ2-7; TRBD2 aligns across 9 bases. The ends lost 6 bases at V and 6 bases at J; junction bases unmatched: 3. Germline V lookup: CDR1 MNHEY, CDR2 SVGEGT. This CDR3 spans 12 amino acids. The CDR3 protein is CASSPTSGEQYF. The CDR3 DNA sequence: TGTGCCAGCAGCCCGACTAGCGGCGAGCAGTACTTC.

The chain links TRBV30 to TRBJ1-5, with 7 bases lining up with TRBD1. The CDR3 covers 13 residues. The V gene's germline CDR1 is GTSNPN and CDR2 SVGIG (reference sequence). V dropped 5 bases and J dropped 7; count of bases not matched to a gene: 8. CDR3 sequence reads: CAWSTGREQPQHF. The CDR3 DNA follows: TGTGCCTGGTCGACAGGGAGAGAGCAGCCCCAGCATTTT.

The chain employs TRBV3-1 (or the pseudogene TRBV3-2) and TRBJ1-3; no clear D gene. The ends were cut back, 2 bases at V and 3 bases at J, with 11 bases in the middle. This CDR3 region has 15 residues. Per the germline V gene, CDR1 is LGHDT and CDR2 is YNNKEL (reference sequence). The CDR3 DNA follows: TGTGCCAGCAGCCAACGGGGTGATGGTGGAAACACCATATATTTT. Protein: CASSQRGDGGNTIYF.

The chain joins TRBV27 to TRBJ2-3; D unclear. Trimming cost V 2 bases and J 5 bases, with 8 bases left between them. The CDR3 contains 13 residues. Germline CDR1 is MNHEY and CDR2 is SMNVEV (reference sequence). The DNA for the CDR3 is TGTGCCAGCAGTTTAAGTCTAGTAGATACGCAGTATTTT. Its protein is CASSLSLVDTQYF.

The rearrangement joins TRBV19 to TRBJ2-2; possible D gene TRBD1, 6 bases. This CDR3 has 19 residues. Trimming cost V 6 bases and J 0 bases, with 23 bases left between them. Germline CDR1 and CDR2: LNHDA and SQIVND (reference sequence). CDR3 in DNA: TGTGCCAGTAGGGACCTGCTAGGACAGATCATCGCGAACACCGGGGAGCTGTTTTTT. Encoded protein: CASRDLLGQIIANTGELFF.

V is TRBV2 and J is TRBJ2-7, with TRBD1 matching over 7 bases. J gave up 3 bases and V 3 bases, and 5 bases lay outside the gene matches. Germline V gives CDR1 SNHLY, CDR2 FYNNEI. The CDR3 runs 14 residues. In DNA form, the CDR3 reads TGTGCCAGCAGTGAGTCGGCAGGGGGCTACGAGCAGTACTTC. It codes for CASSESAGGYEQYF.

The V call is TRBV30, the J call TRBJ2-1; maybe TRBD2 (5 bases). CDR1 and CDR2 from the germline V gene are GTSNPN and SVGIG (reference sequence). CDR3 length: 13 amino acids. V was pared by 6 bases and J by 4 bases, with 13 bases between. CDR3 in DNA: TGTGCCTGTTCCCAGGACTTGTACAATGAGCAGTTCTTC. Encoded protein: CACSQDLYNEQFF.

The chain employs TRBV7-9 and TRBJ2-2; 7 nucleotides align to TRBD1. From germline, CDR1 is SEHNR and CDR2 FQNEAQ (reference sequence). This CDR3 is built from 14 residues. V was pared by 3 bases and J by 5 bases, with 3 bases of the junction left unmatched. The CDR3 here is CASSFLQGTGELFF. The CDR3 region has the DNA TGTGCCAGCAGCTTTCTACAGGGGACCGGGGAGCTGTTTTTT.

This clone has only a few counts. The chain is built from TRBV15 and TRBJ1-2, with D unresolved. Trimming removed 0 bases from V and 2 bases from J, with 7 bases in between. Germline CDR1 is LNHNV and CDR2 is YYDKDF (reference sequence). The CDR3 is 14 amino acids. The CDR3 region is CATSREQVNYGYTF. DNA of the CDR3: TGTGCCACCAGCAGAGAGCAGGTGAACTATGGCTACACCTTC. Variable domain in full (rest from reference TRBV15 and TRBJ1-2): DAMVIQNPRYQVTQFGKPVTLSCSQTLNHNVMYWYQQKSSQAPKLLFHYYDKDFNNEADTPDNFQSRRPNTSFCFLDIRSPGLGDTAMYLCATSREQVNYGYTFGSGTRLTVV.

The chain recombines TRBV25-1 with TRBJ2-7, with 9 bases that match TRBD2. Germline V gene data show CDR1 as MGHDK and CDR2 as SYGVNS. Unmatched junction bases numbered 10, after V lost 4 bases and J lost 6 bases. This CDR3 has 15 residues. Written as DNA, the CDR3 is TGTGCCAGCAGTGGAGTTGCTAGCGGGATAGGCGAGCAGTACTTC. Residues: CASSGVASGIGEQYF.

The V call is TRBV12-3 or TRBV12-4, the J call TRBJ2-3; D is perhaps TRBD1 (6 bases). Between the trimmed V and J ends, which lost 9 bases and 5 bases, there was a span of 9 bases. The CDR3 has 11 residues. The CDR3 is CASSGEDTQYF. The CDR3 DNA sequence: TGTGCCAGTTCAGGGGAAGATACGCAGTATTTT.

This rearrangement joins TRBV28 to TRBJ1-2; D not resolved. The CDR3 consists of 12 residues. Trimming removed 5 bases at V and 0 bases at J, with 4 bases between. From germline, CDR1 is MDHEN and CDR2 SYDVKM. Here the CDR3 DNA reads TGTGCCAGCAGTCCAGCTAACTATGGCTACACCTTC. Its protein is CASSPANYGYTF.

The chain has TRBV20-1 and TRBJ1-2, with 11 positions matching TRBD1. This CDR3 region has 17 residues. After removal of 3 bases from V and 4 bases from J, the junction contained 13 bases not matched to a gene. The germline V gene has CDR1 DFQATT and CDR2 SNEGSKA (reference sequence). CDR3 nucleotides: TGCAGTGCTAGTACACCTGGGACAGGGGGAGCCACCTATGGCTACACCTTC. Its translation: CSASTPGTGGATYGYTF.

This sequence joins TRBV24-1 and TRBJ2-7, with 8 bases matching TRBD2. CDR3 length equals 15 residues. In germline, CDR1 is KGHDR, CDR2 SFDVKD. With V trimmed by 3 bases and J by 0 bases, 3 bases remained unmatched. The CDR3 coding sequence is TGTGCCACCAGTGATCCCGGGAGGGCCTCCTACGAGCAGTACTTC. Its protein is CATSDPGRASYEQYF.

V is TRBV30 and J is TRBJ2-7; TRBD1 agrees at 10 bases. Germline CDR1 GTSNPN, CDR2 SVGIG (reference sequence). The CDR3 length is 13 residues. V shed 6 bases and J 0 bases; nucleotides not matched to a gene: 2. The DNA of the CDR3 is TGTGCCTGCCGGACAGGGGGCTCCTACGAGCAGTACTTC. Translating gives CACRTGGSYEQYF.

The rearrangement uses TRBV6-5 and TRBJ1-4; D call uncertain. V was shortened by 7 bases and J by 8 bases, with 14 bases between the two germline ends. This CDR3 has 13 residues. Per germline, CDR1 MNHEY and CDR2 SVGAGI. CDR3 coding DNA: TGTGCCAGCACCCGAGGCAGAAGCGAAAAACTGTTTTTT. This codes for CASTRGRSEKLFF.

A word on this clone: Other DNA sequences in the same sample also yield this CDR3. The chain links TRBV11-2 to TRBJ1-1; D gene unclear. V was clipped by 0 bases and J by 3 bases, with 5 bases between them. Germline loops: CDR1 SGHAT, CDR2 FQNNGV. The CDR3 is 13 residues long. The CDR3 sequence is CASSLDRDTEAFF. DNA for the CDR3: TGTGCCAGCAGCTTAGATCGGGACACTGAAGCTTTCTTT. Supplemented by reference TRBV11-2 and TRBJ1-1, the full variable domain reads EAGVAQSPRYKIIEKRQSVAFWCNPISGHATLYWYQQILGQGPKLLIQFQNNGVVDDSQLPKDRFSAERLKGVDSTLKIQPAKLEDSAVYLCASSLDRDTEAFFGQGTRLTVV.

The chain is built from TRBV7-2 and TRBJ2-3, with 8 bases identical to TRBD1. The junction had 10 bases not matched to a gene; V was cut back by 4 bases and J by 1 base. The length of the CDR3 is 17 residues. Germline CDR1 reads SGHTA; CDR2 reads FQGNSA. The CDR3 loop reads CASSSRRGGQGTDTQYF. The CDR3 nucleotides read TGTGCCAGCAGCTCCCGCCGTGGGGGACAGGGCACAGATACGCAGTATTTT. Looking up the rest from reference TRBV7-2 and TRBJ2-3 gives the full variable domain: GAGVSQSPSNKVTEKGKDVELRCDPISGHTALYWYRQSLGQGLEFLIYFQGNSAPDKSGLPSDRFSAERTGGSVSTLTIQRTQQEDSAVYLCASSSRRGGQGTDTQYFGPGTRLTVL.

The genes are TRBV7-2 and TRBJ1-5; the D gene is possibly TRBD1 (5 bases). The CDR3 loop spans 14 amino acids. The germline CDR1 and CDR2 sequences are SGHTA and FQGNSA. Trimming shortened V by 5 bases and J by 11 bases, and 19 bases separated the two germline ends. CDR3 DNA sequence: TGTGCCAGCAGCGCGACGGGGGTTGGGTTGGCCCAGCATTTT. It translates to CASSATGVGLAQHF.